Following are 24 T cell receptor beta chains from one sample sequenced in a study of blood T cell repertoires in COVID-19. This table comes from immunoSEQ multiplex PCR, and its TCRdb copy is limited to in-frame clones, with some not included. The sample includes more than 85,000 clones, roughly 79% seen only once; the top ten take less than 45%. Material for sequencing was peripheral blood. These receptors all come from a man at least 80 years old with acute or convalescent COVID-19.

The chain combines TRBV28 with TRBJ2-1; 9 nucleotides match TRBD2. CDR1 and CDR2 (germline): MDHEN, SYDVKM. J gave up 4 bases and V 7 bases, and 14 bases lay outside the gene matches. The CDR3 length is 17 residues. DNA for the CDR3: TGTGCCAGCACCGCCCTGATTAGCGGGAGAGGATACAATGAGCAGTTCTTC. This sequence encodes CASTALISGRGYNEQFF.

The chain has TRBV27 and TRBJ2-6; 8 positions match TRBD1. This CDR3 is 17 amino acids long. Germline CDR1 MNHEY, CDR2 SMNVEV (reference sequence). The V segment lost 4 bases and the J segment 0 bases; nucleotides outside the gene matches: 5. CDR3 sequence (DNA): TGTGCCAGCAGTTCCGGGACAGGACGCTCTGGGGCCAACGTCCTGACTTTC. The encoded protein is CASSSGTGRSGANVLTF.

Notes on this clone: The same CDR3 can be traced to other DNA sequences in this sample. This chain uses TRBV5-1 with TRBJ1-1; D gene ambiguous. The CDR3 is 14 residues long. The V end lost 2 bases, the J end lost 1 base, and 9 bases lay between the germline ends. The germline V gene encodes CDR1 SGHRS and CDR2 YFSETQ. CDR3 nucleotides: TGCGCCAGCAGCTTAGGCGCAGGGAACACTGAAGCTTTCTTT. This translates into CASSLGAGNTEAFF.

This clone was picked up one time. V usage is TRBV12-5 and J usage is TRBJ1-1; D uncertain. This CDR3 has 14 amino acids. V lost 5 bases and J lost 6, with 16 bases in between. Germline CDR1 and CDR2: LGHNT and FRNRAP. The CDR3 bases are TGTGCTAGTGGTGCTTACAGCGGAACCTCTGAAGCTTTCTTT. Translation gives CASGAYSGTSEAFF.

This chain uses TRBV7-2 with TRBJ1-1; D uncertain. Trimming pared 1 base from V and 4 bases from J, leaving 13 bases between. The CDR3 is 15 amino acids. Germline V gene sequence: CDR1 SGHTA, CDR2 FQGNSA. As DNA, the CDR3 is TGTGCCAGCAGCTTAGTTCGCGGTGTCGGCACTGAAGCTTTCTTT. Its translation: CASSLVRGVGTEAFF.

The chain has TRBV5-1 and TRBJ2-1; 8 nucleotides line up with TRBD1. Unmatched junction bases numbered 9, after V lost 2 bases and J lost 8 bases. Germline V gives CDR1 SGHRS, CDR2 YFSETQ. There are 15 residues in the CDR3. The CDR3 reads CASSLLQGVLDEQFF. The CDR3 DNA is TGCGCCAGCAGCTTACTACAGGGGGTACTGGATGAGCAGTTCTTC.

V usage is TRBV28 and J usage is TRBJ1-2; perhaps TRBD1 as D (6 bases). The CDR3 has 14 residues. CDR1 and CDR2 from the germline V gene are MDHEN and SYDVKM. The germline V and J ends were trimmed by 4 bases and 4 bases, with 13 bases remaining between them. CDR3 DNA sequence: TGTGCCAGCAGTTCCGGTGACAGGCTCTATGGCTACACCTTC. Translation: CASSSGDRLYGYTF.

The CDR3: CATIEFNEQFF. CDR3 in DNA: TGTGCCACCATAGAGTTCAATGAGCAGTTCTTC. The chain is built from TRBV19 and TRBJ2-1; D is uncertain. V lost 10 bases, J lost 6 bases, and 10 bases lay in between. The CDR3 loop spans 11 amino acids. CDR1 and CDR2 from the germline V gene are LNHDA and SQIVND (reference sequence).

V and J are TRBV2 and TRBJ1-6; tentative D call: TRBD1 (6 bases). Between the trimmed V and J ends, which lost 3 bases and 3 bases, there was a span of 12 bases. Germline CDR1 SNHLY, CDR2 FYNNEI. This CDR3 is built from 16 residues. This CDR3 is CASSDQGSFYNSPLHF. Written as DNA, the CDR3 is TGTGCCAGCAGTGACCAGGGGAGTTTCTATAATTCACCCCTCCACTTT.

Here the CDR3 reads CASSFQGDSNQPQHF. The DNA for the CDR3 is TGTGCCAGCAGTTTCCAGGGGGATAGCAATCAGCCCCAGCATTTT. This sequence joins TRBV27 and TRBJ1-5, with 7 nucleotides matching TRBD1. CDR1 MNHEY and CDR2 SMNVEV come from the germline V gene (reference sequence). The CDR3 length is 15 residues. Germline trimming cut 3 bases from V and 0 bases from J; bases unmatched to any gene: 2.

This chain uses TRBV6-1 with TRBJ2-1; 9 bases are a match to TRBD2. This CDR3 has 15 residues. V dropped 3 bases and J dropped 6; count of bases not matched to a gene: 6. In germline, CDR1 is MNHNS, CDR2 SASEGT. In nucleotides, the CDR3 is TGTGCCAGCAGTGAGGGGACTAGCCGAGTCAATGAGCAGTTCTTC. It codes for CASSEGTSRVNEQFF.

The chain links TRBV6-6 to TRBJ1-3, with TRBD1 matching over 9 bases. The CDR3 spans 15 residues. CDR1 and CDR2 (germline): MNHNY, SVGAGI (reference sequence). V dropped 2 bases and J dropped 4; count of bases not matched to a gene: 3. CDR3 sequence reads: CASSYRGTGGNTIYF. The CDR3 DNA follows: TGTGCCAGCAGTTACCGAGGGACAGGGGGAAACACCATATATTTT.

The chain uses TRBV18 and TRBJ1-2, with D possibly matching TRBD1 (5 bases). Deletions cut 3 bases from V and 1 base from J, with 15 bases between. Germline values: CDR1 KGHSH, CDR2 LQKENI. CDR3 length: 16 residues. CDR3 region: CASSPLSGGVNYGYTF. The CDR3 DNA follows: TGTGCCAGCTCACCCCTCTCCGGAGGGGTTAACTATGGCTACACCTTC.

The V call is TRBV9, the J call TRBJ2-6; perhaps TRBD1 as D (6 bases). The germline V gene has CDR1 SGDLS and CDR2 YYNGEE. Trimming cost V 4 bases and J 0 bases, with 14 bases left between them. This CDR3 spans 17 amino acids. CDR3 nucleotide sequence: TGTGCCAGCAGCCCACAGACAGGACACTCTGGGGCCAACGTCCTGACTTTC. This encodes CASSPQTGHSGANVLTF.

The chain links TRBV7-2 to TRBJ2-1, with 7 bases matching TRBD2. Germline lookup yields CDR1 SGHTA and CDR2 FQGNSA. This CDR3 spans 15 amino acids. V dropped 7 bases and J dropped 4; count of bases not matched to a gene: 10. The chain's CDR3 is CASTYPGGIYNEQFF. The DNA of the CDR3 is TGTGCCAGCACCTACCCGGGGGGTATTTACAATGAGCAGTTCTTC.

CDR3 region: CASSGTGDIEQYF. DNA for the CDR3: TGTGCCAGCAGTGGAACCGGGGACATCGAGCAGTACTTC. This chain uses TRBV28 with TRBJ2-7, with D perhaps TRBD1 (6 bases). The CDR3 is 13 amino acids. V lost 5 bases and J lost 6, with 14 bases in between. Germline V gives CDR1 MDHEN, CDR2 SYDVKM.

The chain is built from TRBV28 and TRBJ1-2; no definite D call. The length of the CDR3 is 14 residues. The V and J ends lost 2 bases and 0 bases respectively, with 7 bases between them. CDR1 is MDHEN and CDR2 is SYDVKM in the germline V gene. The CDR3 is CASSLIAANYGYTF. The DNA for the CDR3 is TGTGCCAGCAGTTTAATTGCAGCTAACTATGGCTACACCTTC.

The chain links TRBV18 to TRBJ2-2; 7 nucleotides agree with TRBD2. CDR1 KGHSH and CDR2 LQKENI come from the germline V gene. This CDR3 region has 16 residues. After removal of 1 base from V and 4 bases from J, the junction contained 6 bases not matched to a gene. The CDR3 region is CASSPLAGVRTGELFF. The CDR3, as DNA: TGTGCCAGCTCACCACTGGCGGGAGTGCGCACCGGGGAGCTGTTTTTT. Complete variable domain (other parts from reference TRBV18 and TRBJ2-2): NAGVMQNPRHLVRRRGQEARLRCSPMKGHSHVYWYRQLPEEGLKFMVYLQKENIIDESGMPKERFSAEFPKEGPSILRIQQVVRGDSAAYFCASSPLAGVRTGELFFGEGSRLTVL.

The chain has TRBV30 and TRBJ1-1; tentative D call: TRBD1 (5 bases). The CDR3 runs to 17 residues. CDR1 GTSNPN and CDR2 SVGIG come from the germline V gene (reference sequence). V was cut by 3 bases and J by 1 base, with 21 bases left in between. The CDR3 loop is CAWRWPGGEGGNTEAFF. The CDR3 nucleotides read TGTGCCTGGAGATGGCCTGGGGGAGAGGGAGGGAACACTGAAGCTTTCTTT.

The chain has TRBV6-5 and TRBJ1-4, with D possibly TRBD1 on 5 matching bases. The germline CDR1 and CDR2 sequences are MNHEY and SVGAGI. The CDR3 runs to 14 residues. Trimming removed 2 bases at V and 4 bases at J, with 8 bases between. DNA of the CDR3: TGTGCCAGCAGTTACGGGGGGGATAATGAAAAACTGTTTTTT. This gives the protein CASSYGGDNEKLFF.

The rearrangement joins TRBV28 to TRBJ1-2; no firm D call. CDR3 length: 15 residues. V gave up 10 bases and J gave up 4 bases, with 22 bases separating them. Germline CDR1 is MDHEN and CDR2 is SYDVKM. CDR3 residues: CATGQTPPGGYGYTF. As DNA, the CDR3 is TGTGCCACCGGTCAGACACCCCCAGGAGGCTATGGCTACACCTTC.

This chain's CDR3 is CASSSPTSAEVGEQYF. CDR3 bases: TGTGCCAGCAGTTCACCTACTAGCGCGGAGGTTGGGGAGCAGTACTTC. The genes are TRBV28 and TRBJ2-7, with TRBD2 matching 7 bases. Germline assignment: CDR1 MDHEN and CDR2 SYDVKM. The CDR3 extends over 16 amino acids. V was pared by 4 bases and J by 7 bases, with 16 bases of the junction left unmatched.

The V and J genes are TRBV7-9 and TRBJ2-7; TRBD1 aligns across 7 bases. The V and J ends lost 5 bases and 0 bases, in that order; junction bases with no gene match: 4. The length of the CDR3 is 14 residues. Germline V lookup: CDR1 SEHNR, CDR2 FQNEAQ (reference sequence). In nucleotides, the CDR3 is TGTGCCAGCAGCGGGCGGACAGGCTCCTACGAGCAGTACTTC. Its protein is CASSGRTGSYEQYF. The variable domain in full, completed from reference TRBV7-9 and TRBJ2-7, reads DTGVSQNPRHKITKRGQNVTFRCDPISEHNRLYWYRQTLGQGPEFLTYFQNEAQLEKSRLLSDRFSAERPKGSFSTLEIQRTEQGDSAMYLCASSGRTGSYEQYFGPGTRLTVT.

This clone was seen a few times. J is TRBJ2-7 and V is TRBV7-8; the D gene is possibly TRBD1 (6 bases). Germline V gene sequence: CDR1 SGHVS, CDR2 FQNEAQ. V lost 0 bases and J 2 bases, leaving 11 bases between the germline ends. The CDR3 contains 15 residues. CDR3 sequence reads: CASSLAGTNPYEQYF. CDR3 sequence (DNA): TGTGCCAGCAGCTTAGCGGGGACAAACCCCTACGAGCAGTACTTC.